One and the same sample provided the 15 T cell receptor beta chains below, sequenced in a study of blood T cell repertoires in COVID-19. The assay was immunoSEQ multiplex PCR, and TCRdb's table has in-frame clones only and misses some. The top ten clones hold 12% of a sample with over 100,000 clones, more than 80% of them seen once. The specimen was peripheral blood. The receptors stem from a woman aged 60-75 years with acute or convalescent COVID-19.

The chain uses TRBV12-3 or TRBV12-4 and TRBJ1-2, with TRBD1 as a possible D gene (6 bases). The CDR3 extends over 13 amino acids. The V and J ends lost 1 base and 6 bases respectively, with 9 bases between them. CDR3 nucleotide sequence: TGTGCCAGCAGTTTAGACAGGGTAAATGGCTACACCTTC. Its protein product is CASSLDRVNGYTF.

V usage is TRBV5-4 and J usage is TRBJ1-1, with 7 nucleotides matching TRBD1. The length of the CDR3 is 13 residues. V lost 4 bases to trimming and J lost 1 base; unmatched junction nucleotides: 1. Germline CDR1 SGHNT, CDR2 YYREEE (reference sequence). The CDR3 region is CASSRDRNTEAFF. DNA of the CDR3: TGTGCCAGCAGCCGGGACAGGAACACTGAAGCTTTCTTT.

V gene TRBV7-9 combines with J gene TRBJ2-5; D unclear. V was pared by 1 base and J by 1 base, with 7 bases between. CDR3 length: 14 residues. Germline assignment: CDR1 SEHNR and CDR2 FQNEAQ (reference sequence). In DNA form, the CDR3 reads TGTGCCAGCAGCTTAGGATTCAGCCAAGAGACCCAGTACTTC. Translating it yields CASSLGFSQETQYF.

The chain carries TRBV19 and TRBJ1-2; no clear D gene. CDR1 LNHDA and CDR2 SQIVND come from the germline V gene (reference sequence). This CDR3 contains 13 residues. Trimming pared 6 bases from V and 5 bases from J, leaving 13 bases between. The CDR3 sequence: CASSTGGDYGYTF. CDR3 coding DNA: TGTGCCAGTAGCACGGGTGGAGATTATGGCTACACCTTC.

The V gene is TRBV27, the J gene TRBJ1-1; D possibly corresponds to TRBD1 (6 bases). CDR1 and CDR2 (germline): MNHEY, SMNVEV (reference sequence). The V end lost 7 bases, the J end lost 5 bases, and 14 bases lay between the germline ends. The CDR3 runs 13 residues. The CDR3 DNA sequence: TGTGCCAGCACAAGGACAGTTGGGACTGAAGCTTTCTTT. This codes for CASTRTVGTEAFF.

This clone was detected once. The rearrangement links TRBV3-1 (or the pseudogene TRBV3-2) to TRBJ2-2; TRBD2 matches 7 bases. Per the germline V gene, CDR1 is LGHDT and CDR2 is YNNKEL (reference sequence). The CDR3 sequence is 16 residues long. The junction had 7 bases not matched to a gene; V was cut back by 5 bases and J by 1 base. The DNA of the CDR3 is TGTGCCAGCAGCGGCCCGGGCGGGAGGAACACCGGGGAGCTGTTTTTT. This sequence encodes CASSGPGGRNTGELFF.

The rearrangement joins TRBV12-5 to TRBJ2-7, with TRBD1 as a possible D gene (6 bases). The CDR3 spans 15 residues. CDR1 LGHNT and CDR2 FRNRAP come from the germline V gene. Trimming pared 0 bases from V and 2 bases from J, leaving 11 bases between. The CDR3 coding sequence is TGTGCTAGTGGTTTGGTGGGGGACAAACCCTACGAGCAGTACTTC. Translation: CASGLVGDKPYEQYF.

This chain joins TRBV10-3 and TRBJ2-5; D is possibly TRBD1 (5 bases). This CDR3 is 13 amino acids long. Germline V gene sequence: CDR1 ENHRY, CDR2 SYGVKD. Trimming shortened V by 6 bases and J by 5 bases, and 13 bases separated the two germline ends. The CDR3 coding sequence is TGTGCCATCAGACCCCAGGGCCGGGAGACCCAGTACTTC. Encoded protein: CAIRPQGRETQYF.

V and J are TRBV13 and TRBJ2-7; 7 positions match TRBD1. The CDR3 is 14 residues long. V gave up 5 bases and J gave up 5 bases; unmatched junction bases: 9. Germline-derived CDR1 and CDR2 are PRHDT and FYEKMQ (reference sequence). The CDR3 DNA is TGTGCCAGCAGCGTAAAAGGGCAGGGGGACGAGCAGTACGTC. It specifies CASSVKGQGDEQYV.

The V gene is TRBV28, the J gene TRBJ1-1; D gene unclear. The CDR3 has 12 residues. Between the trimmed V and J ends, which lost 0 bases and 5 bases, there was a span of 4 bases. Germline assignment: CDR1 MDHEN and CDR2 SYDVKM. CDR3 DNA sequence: TGTGCCAGCAGTTTATGGGAGACTGAAGCTTTCTTT. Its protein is CASSLWETEAFF.

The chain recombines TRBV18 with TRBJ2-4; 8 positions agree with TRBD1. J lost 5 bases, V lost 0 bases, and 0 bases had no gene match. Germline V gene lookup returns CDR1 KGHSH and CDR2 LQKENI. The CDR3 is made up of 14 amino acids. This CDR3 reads CASSPPGQENIQYF. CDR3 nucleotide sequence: TGTGCCAGCTCACCACCGGGACAGGAAAACATTCAGTACTTC.

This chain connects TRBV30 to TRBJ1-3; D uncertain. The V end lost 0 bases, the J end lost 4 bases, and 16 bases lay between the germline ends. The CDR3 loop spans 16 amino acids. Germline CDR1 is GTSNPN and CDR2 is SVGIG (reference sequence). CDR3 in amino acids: CAWSVRGLLTGNTIYF. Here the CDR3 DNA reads TGTGCCTGGAGTGTACGAGGGCTATTGACGGGAAACACCATATATTTT.

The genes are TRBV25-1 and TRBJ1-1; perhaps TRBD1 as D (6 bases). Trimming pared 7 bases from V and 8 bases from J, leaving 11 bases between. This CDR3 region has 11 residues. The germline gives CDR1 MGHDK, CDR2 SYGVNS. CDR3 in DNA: TGTGCCAGCATTTGGGGGCGGGAAGCTTTCTTT. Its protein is CASIWGREAFF.

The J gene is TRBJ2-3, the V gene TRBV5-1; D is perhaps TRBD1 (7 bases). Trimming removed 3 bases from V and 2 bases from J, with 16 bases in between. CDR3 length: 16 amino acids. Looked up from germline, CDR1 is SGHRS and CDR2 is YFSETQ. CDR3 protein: CASSYGQEGPTDTQYF. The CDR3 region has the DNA TGCGCCAGCAGCTATGGACAGGAGGGGCCCACAGATACGCAGTATTTT.

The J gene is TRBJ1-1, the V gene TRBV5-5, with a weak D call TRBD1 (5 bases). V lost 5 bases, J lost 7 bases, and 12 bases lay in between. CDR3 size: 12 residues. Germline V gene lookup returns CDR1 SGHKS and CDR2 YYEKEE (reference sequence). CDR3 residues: CASRYDRLEAFF. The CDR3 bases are TGTGCCAGCAGATACGACAGACTTGAAGCTTTCTTT.